These 10 T cell receptor beta chains were all obtained from the same sample, sequenced in a study of CD8 T cell repertoires and HIV-1 epitope variants. Method: immunoSEQ multiplex PCR; TCRdb's copy keeps in-frame clones and lacks some. In the table there are about 5,900 clones, around 64% of which are singletons. Antigen specificity for these receptors is unknown. Sequencing used cultured CD8+ T cells derived from PBMCs. All receptors derive from a male donor with HIV.

This clone counts as medium-sized. This chain links TRBV2 with TRBJ1-2; 7 bases fit TRBD1. The CDR3 is 13 amino acids. Germline CDR1 and CDR2: SNHLY and FYNNEI. J lost 2 bases, V lost 6 bases, and 3 bases had no gene match. CDR3 coding DNA: TGTGCCAGCAGGGGGGGACAGAACTATGGCTACACCTTC. Protein product: CASRGGQNYGYTF.

This clone was counted between two and nine times. The rearrangement uses TRBV6-5 and TRBJ2-7; D is unclear. Looked up from germline, CDR1 is MNHEY and CDR2 is SVGAGI. The CDR3 is 13 residues long. Trimming left V 0 bases short and J 6 bases short, with 9 bases between. DNA of the CDR3: TGTGCCAGCAGTTACTCGTGGGAAGGCGAGCAGTACTTC. This sequence encodes CASSYSWEGEQYF.

This clone showed up just a few times. One end of the junction fails to match germline, which may point to a read error. This chain connects TRBV4-3 to TRBJ1-2, with unresolved D. The V gene's germline CDR1 is LGHNA and CDR2 YSLEER. This CDR3 contains 11 residues. The CDR3: CASSQGIVVAF. DNA of the CDR3: TGCGCCAGCAGCCAAGGGATCGTCGTAGCCTTC.

The CDR3 DNA reads TGCGCCAGCAGCTTGTACGTCACAGATACGCAGTATTTT. Its protein is CASSLYVTDTQYF. The rearrangement links TRBV5-1 to TRBJ2-3, with D unresolved. There are 13 residues in the CDR3. The germline V and J ends were trimmed by 1 base and 2 bases, with 5 bases remaining between them. Per the germline V gene, CDR1 is SGHRS and CDR2 is YFSETQ.

The CDR3 nucleotides are TGTGCCAGCAGCTTTTCCACAGGCCGGGCGGCCTTTAATTCACCCCTCCACTTT. This encodes CASSFSTGRAAFNSPLHF. This rearrangement joins TRBV5-5 to TRBJ1-6; D possibly corresponds to TRBD1 (5 bases). This CDR3 contains 18 residues. V was pared by 2 bases and J by 6 bases, with 21 bases between. Germline lookup yields CDR1 SGHKS and CDR2 YYEKEE (reference sequence).

This rearrangement joins TRBV28 to TRBJ1-1; D gene unclear. The CDR3 loop spans 15 amino acids. CDR1 and CDR2 from the germline V gene are MDHEN and SYDVKM. The V and J ends lost 6 bases and 6 bases respectively, with 20 bases between them. The chain's CDR3 is CASSPEKEYRAEAFF. The CDR3, as DNA: TGTGCCAGCAGCCCGGAGAAGGAATACCGGGCTGAAGCTTTCTTT.

This CDR3 reads CASETGTYEQYF. The CDR3 DNA follows: TGTGCCAGCGAAACAGGGACCTACGAGCAGTACTTC. V and J are TRBV2 and TRBJ2-7, with D tentatively TRBD1 (6 bases). The V end was cut by 8 bases, the J end by 2 bases, with 10 bases between. The CDR3 has 12 amino acids. CDR1 and CDR2 from the germline V gene are SNHLY and FYNNEI. Based on the CDR3 plus reference TRBV2 and TRBJ2-7, the full variable domain is EPEVTQTPSHQVTQMGQEVILRCVPISNHLYFYWYRQILGQKVEFLVSFYNNEISEKSEIFDDQFSVERPDGSNFTLKIRSTKLEDSAMYFCASETGTYEQYFGPGTRLTVT.

The chain uses TRBV7-6 and TRBJ2-2; D perhaps matches TRBD1 (5 bases). With 1 base removed from V and 0 bases from J, the gap between germline ends came to 21 bases. The germline V gene encodes CDR1 SGHVS and CDR2 FNYEAQ. This CDR3 is built from 20 residues. The CDR3 sequence: CASSLGVFDSTFANTGELFF. CDR3 sequence (DNA): TGTGCCAGCAGCTTAGGGGTATTTGACAGCACGTTCGCGAACACCGGGGAGCTGTTTTTT.

The chain links TRBV23-1 to TRBJ1-2; D perhaps matches TRBD1 (6 bases). TRBV23-1 is recorded as an ORF, its role being uncertain. Trimming took 3 bases from V and 3 from J, leaving 8 bases between them. The CDR3 is 13 residues long. CDR3 sequence (DNA): TGCGCCAGCAGTCAGGGGGCGGACTATGGCTACACCTTC. Protein sequence: CASSQGADYGYTF.

The genes are TRBV11-1 and TRBJ2-7; D is unresolved. Trimming removed 5 bases from V and 3 bases from J, with 11 bases in between. The CDR3 length is 13 residues. CDR1 SGHAT and CDR2 FQDESV come from the germline V gene (reference sequence). The CDR3 bases are TGTGCCAGCAGCCCAGTACAGAGCTACGAGCAGTACTTC. It encodes CASSPVQSYEQYF. Together with reference TRBV11-1 and TRBJ2-7, the CDR3 gives the full variable domain: EAEVAQSPRYKITEKSQAVAFWCDPISGHATLYWYRQILGQGPELLVQFQDESVVDDSQLPKDRFSAERLKGVDSTLKIQPAELGDSAMYLCASSPVQSYEQYFGPGTRLTVT.